Following are 30 T cell receptor beta chains from one sample sequenced in a study of cytomegalovirus exposure and HLA in healthy donors. The PCR contained 60 Vbeta and 13 Jbeta primers. The assay was immunoSEQ multiplex PCR, and TCRdb's table has in-frame clones only and misses some. The repertoire holds some 150,000 clones, roughly 83% seen once, with 1.5% in the top ten. Material for sequencing was PBMCs. Receptors originate from a man in his forties in good health and CMV-seronegative.

This clone was seen once. J is TRBJ1-2 and V is TRBV4-3; weak D call: TRBD1 (6 bases). Trimming took off 3 bases at V and 4 bases at J, with 12 bases between the two ends. The CDR3 consists of 14 residues. Germline loops: CDR1 LGHNA, CDR2 YSLEER. CDR3 nucleotides: TGCGCCAGCAGCCACGGCTCGACAGGCTATGGCTACACCTTC. The encoded protein is CASSHGSTGYGYTF.

CDR3 protein: CASSVAEGAGSEQYF. The CDR3 DNA is TGTGCCAGCAGCGTAGCGGAGGGGGCGGGTAGCGAGCAGTACTTC. The rearrangement uses TRBV9 and TRBJ2-7, with D perhaps TRBD1 (7 bases). CDR1 and CDR2 (germline): SGDLS, YYNGEE. Trimming took 0 bases from V and 6 from J, leaving 16 bases between them. The CDR3 sequence is 15 residues long.

The chain couples TRBV28 to TRBJ2-7; 9 bases are a match to TRBD1. Germline CDR1 is MDHEN and CDR2 is SYDVKM. The CDR3 is 16 residues long. V lost 4 bases to trimming and J lost 4 bases; unmatched junction nucleotides: 11. The CDR3, as DNA: TGTGCCAGCAGTTGGGGATTCGGGACAGGGACGTACGAGCAGTACTTC. It yields the protein CASSWGFGTGTYEQYF.

The V gene is TRBV5-1, the J gene TRBJ2-7, with 7 bases identical to TRBD2. CDR1 is SGHRS, CDR2 YFSETQ, per germline. The CDR3 loop spans 15 amino acids. V was clipped by 2 bases and J by 2 bases; unmatched bases: 7. CDR3 residues: CASSFGGAGAYEQYF. The CDR3 DNA reads as TGCGCCAGCAGCTTCGGGGGTGCGGGGGCCTACGAGCAGTACTTC.

J is TRBJ1-3 and V is TRBV2; D may be TRBD1 (5 bases). The CDR3 has 15 residues. Germline lookup yields CDR1 SNHLY and CDR2 FYNNEI. Trimming left V 2 bases short and J 4 bases short, with 12 bases between. The CDR3 loop is CASSERSGLGNTIYF. CDR3 in DNA: TGTGCCAGCAGTGAACGGTCAGGGTTGGGAAACACCATATATTTT.

To note about this clone: Relative to the germline gene, one junction end is altered; a read error may explain this. The rearrangement links TRBV7-7 to TRBJ2-1, with 8 bases fitting TRBD2. Germline V CDR1 and CDR2: SSHAT, FNYEAQ (reference sequence). This CDR3 is 15 amino acids long. The CDR3 bases are TGTGCTAGCAGCTTACCAGCGGGGGCGGAGGATGAGCAGTTCTTC. Its protein is CASSLPAGAEDEQFF.

This clone appeared a single time. The gene calls are TRBV4-1 and TRBJ1-1, with D perhaps matching TRBD1 (5 bases). The CDR3 covers 14 residues. The germline gives CDR1 MGHRA, CDR2 YSYEKL. The V gene lost 7 bases and the J gene lost 10 bases, with 22 bases spanning the gap. The CDR3 loop is CASTLVGQAGSAFF. The DNA of the CDR3 is TGCGCCAGCACCTTAGTGGGGCAGGCGGGGTCAGCTTTCTTT.

The chain recombines TRBV7-2 with TRBJ1-6; D is unclear. The CDR3 covers 13 residues. Per the germline V gene, CDR1 is SGHTA and CDR2 is FQGNSA. V dropped 5 bases and J dropped 10 bases, with 12 bases sitting between them. As DNA, the CDR3 is TGTGCCAGCAGCGCGGGTCTGCGGTCACCCCTCCACTTT. Translation gives CASSAGLRSPLHF.

The chain carries TRBV4-1 and TRBJ2-1, with TRBD2 matching over 10 bases. CDR3 size: 18 residues. With 4 bases clipped from V and 4 bases from J, the junction kept 13 bases outside the gene matches. Germline assignment: CDR1 MGHRA and CDR2 YSYEKL. CDR3 coding DNA: TGCGCCAGCAGCCTCATATTAAGCGGGGGGGCCGGTTACAATGAGCAGTTCTTC. Translated, it gives CASSLILSGGAGYNEQFF.

The rearrangement joins TRBV6-5 to TRBJ2-5; maybe TRBD2 (6 bases). Germline V lookup: CDR1 MNHEY, CDR2 SVGAGI. V lost 6 bases and J 5 bases, leaving 19 bases between the germline ends. This CDR3 has 15 amino acids. CDR3 DNA: TGTGCCAGCAGGAAAGGGTCGACTAGGTACGAGACCCAGTACTTC. This gives the protein CASRKGSTRYETQYF.

The rearrangement joins TRBV2 to TRBJ2-1; perhaps TRBD2 as D (6 bases). V was cut by 5 bases and J by 4 bases, with 18 bases left in between. This CDR3 is built from 16 residues. In germline, CDR1 is SNHLY, CDR2 FYNNEI. Here the CDR3 reads CASSSRVADNYNEQFF. CDR3 bases: TGTGCCAGCAGTTCCAGGGTAGCGGATAATTACAATGAGCAGTTCTTC.

V usage is TRBV7-8 and J usage is TRBJ2-2; perhaps TRBD1 as D (5 bases). The CDR3 has 17 amino acids. Trimming pared 3 bases from V and 4 bases from J, leaving 18 bases between. Germline-derived CDR1 and CDR2 are SGHVS and FQNEAQ. The chain's CDR3 is CASSFNLRQGSTGELFF. The CDR3, as DNA: TGTGCCAGCAGCTTTAATCTTCGGCAGGGAAGCACCGGGGAGCTGTTTTTT.

V usage is TRBV4-3 and J usage is TRBJ1-1, with a weak D call TRBD1 (6 bases). This CDR3 contains 15 residues. V was cut by 3 bases and J by 1 base, with 12 bases left in between. The germline gives CDR1 LGHNA, CDR2 YSLEER. CDR3 region: CASSHEQGKNTEAFF. CDR3 nucleotide sequence: TGCGCCAGCAGCCATGAACAGGGAAAGAACACTGAAGCTTTCTTT.

This clone appeared a single time. The CDR3 nucleotides are TGTGCCAGCAGTGGGGCAGGCGGGGACACAGATACGCAGTATTTT. This sequence encodes CASSGAGGDTDTQYF. V usage is TRBV2 and J usage is TRBJ2-3; possibly TRBD2 for D (6 bases). The germline V and J ends were trimmed by 4 bases and 2 bases, with 13 bases remaining between them. CDR1 is SNHLY and CDR2 is FYNNEI in the germline V gene. The CDR3 spans 15 residues. The full variable domain, with the rest looked up from reference TRBV2 and TRBJ2-3, is EPEVTQTPSHQVTQMGQEVILRCVPISNHLYFYWYRQILGQKVEFLVSFYNNEISEKSEIFDDQFSVERPDGSNFTLKIRSTKLEDSAMYFCASSGAGGDTDTQYFGPGTRLTVL.

V usage is TRBV5-8 and J usage is TRBJ1-6; D not certain. The germline CDR1 and CDR2 sequences are SGHTS and YDEGEE. The ends were cut back, 0 bases at V and 0 bases at J, with 7 bases in the middle. This CDR3 spans 16 amino acids. The DNA of the CDR3 is TGTGCCAGCAGCTTGGGAGCGAGCTCCTATAATTCACCCCTCCACTTT. Amino acid sequence: CASSLGASSYNSPLHF.

The rearrangement joins TRBV2 to TRBJ2-7, with 7 bases aligning to TRBD1. CDR3 length: 13 amino acids. V lost 10 bases to trimming and J lost 1 base; unmatched junction nucleotides: 7. Germline V gene data show CDR1 as SNHLY and CDR2 as FYNNEI. The CDR3: CATSDRQSYEQYF. The CDR3 region has the DNA TGTGCCACCTCGGACAGGCAGTCCTACGAGCAGTACTTC.

Here the CDR3 DNA reads TGTGCCAGCTCAGCCGGACTAGCGGGGGGTTACAATGAGCAGTTCTTC. This sequence encodes CASSAGLAGGYNEQFF. J is TRBJ2-1 and V is TRBV18; 14 bases agree with TRBD2. Germline V lookup: CDR1 KGHSH, CDR2 LQKENI. The CDR3 contains 16 residues. Trimming cost V 5 bases and J 4 bases; bases outside gene matches: 4.

This clone occurred a few times. The rearrangement links TRBV10-3 to TRBJ2-3; 8 bases are shared with TRBD2. J was trimmed by 4 bases and V by 7 bases; bases with no gene match: 10. The length of the CDR3 is 15 residues. Germline loops: CDR1 ENHRY, CDR2 SYGVKD. The CDR3: CAITEGLGEADTQYF. The DNA of the CDR3 is TGTGCCATCACCGAGGGACTAGGAGAGGCAGATACGCAGTATTTT.

In its sample, this clone was seen once. The CDR3 coding sequence is TGTGCCAGCGGGAGGGACACCATATATTTT. This codes for CASGRDTIYF. The J gene is TRBJ1-3, the V gene TRBV6-5; D gene ambiguous. V dropped 8 bases and J dropped 8 bases, with 7 bases sitting between them. Germline V gene data show CDR1 as MNHEY and CDR2 as SVGAGI. The CDR3 extends over 10 amino acids.

This sequence joins TRBV5-4 and TRBJ2-1; 7 bases agree with TRBD2. With 5 bases clipped from V and 3 bases from J, the junction kept 8 bases outside the gene matches. The germline V gene encodes CDR1 SGHNT and CDR2 YYREEE (reference sequence). The length of the CDR3 is 15 residues. CDR3 DNA sequence: TGTGCCAGCAGGCCTAGCGGAGGTATCTACAATGAGCAGTTCTTC. It is translated as CASRPSGGIYNEQFF.

V is TRBV10-3 and J is TRBJ1-2, with D possibly TRBD1 on 5 matching bases. The V gene's germline CDR1 is ENHRY and CDR2 SYGVKD. The CDR3 totals 13 residues. Trimming shortened V by 10 bases and J by 4 bases, and 16 bases separated the two germline ends. The CDR3 sequence is CATRGEGGYGYTF. In DNA, the CDR3 is TGTGCCACCCGGGGGGAGGGCGGCTATGGCTACACCTTC.

J is TRBJ1-2 and V is TRBV10-3, with 7 bases lining up with TRBD1. The germline V gene has CDR1 ENHRY and CDR2 SYGVKD. This CDR3 comprises 15 residues. Trimming cost V 0 bases and J 4 bases; bases outside gene matches: 5. The CDR3 sequence is CAISESGTDGYGYTF. CDR3 nucleotides: TGTGCCATCAGTGAGTCCGGGACAGACGGCTATGGCTACACCTTC.

The chain carries TRBV4-2 and TRBJ1-1, with 7 bases identical to TRBD1. J was trimmed by 5 bases and V by 0 bases; bases with no gene match: 9. Germline CDR1 reads LGHNA; CDR2 reads YNFKEQ. The CDR3 runs to 16 residues. CDR3 sequence reads: CASSQDQDRAKTEAFF. The CDR3 nucleotides are TGTGCCAGCAGCCAAGATCAAGACAGGGCGAAGACTGAAGCTTTCTTT.

This chain links TRBV30 with TRBJ1-6; tentatively, D is TRBD1 (5 bases). This CDR3 has 15 residues. Germline lookup yields CDR1 GTSNPN and CDR2 SVGIG (reference sequence). The V end was cut by 4 bases, the J end by 10 bases, with 20 bases between. CDR3 amino acids: CAWTSIPRDGSPLHF. The DNA of the CDR3 is TGTGCCTGGACATCAATCCCCAGGGATGGATCACCCCTCCACTTT.

Notes on this clone: In the same sample, other DNA sequences code for this CDR3. V usage is TRBV7-2 and J usage is TRBJ2-7; D perhaps matches TRBD2 (5 bases). This CDR3 is built from 13 residues. The germline CDR1 and CDR2 sequences are SGHTA and FQGNSA. V dropped 5 bases and J dropped 4 bases, with 12 bases sitting between them. The CDR3 region has the DNA TGTGCCAGCAGCCGACGGGGTGGGTACGAGCAGTACTTC. It codes for CASSRRGGYEQYF.

This sequence joins TRBV5-1 and TRBJ2-7, with a tentative D call TRBD2 (6 bases). Germline V gene sequence: CDR1 SGHRS, CDR2 YFSETQ. Trimming shortened V by 5 bases and J by 6 bases, and 18 bases separated the two germline ends. The CDR3 has 14 residues. Here the CDR3 DNA reads TGCGCCAGCAGTCTCGGAGGAGGGTGGAGCGAGCAGTACTTC. It encodes CASSLGGGWSEQYF.

A single count supports this clone. The rearrangement uses TRBV21-1 and TRBJ2-4; the table's D call of TRBD2 was not tested on the DNA. TRBV21-1 counts as a pseudogene. The CDR3 consists of 16 residues. The CDR3 DNA is TGTGCCAGCAGCCTTCCGGGAGGGGTGGCCAAAAACATTCAGTACTTC. Its translation is CASSLPGGVAKNIQYF.

The V and J genes are TRBV5-1 and TRBJ1-1, with D unresolved. This CDR3 is built from 16 residues. V shed 1 base and J shed 2 bases, with 15 bases lying between them. CDR1 SGHRS and CDR2 YFSETQ come from the germline V gene. The chain's CDR3 is CASSLKLGLINTEAFF. The CDR3 DNA reads TGCGCCAGCAGCTTGAAGTTAGGACTTATAAACACTGAAGCTTTCTTT.

The CDR3 nucleotides are TGTGCCAGCAACACAGGGGACGGAAATTCACCCCTCCACTTT. It is translated as CASNTGDGNSPLHF. The chain joins TRBV28 to TRBJ1-6, with 7 bases fitting TRBD1. The V and J ends lost 7 bases and 7 bases, in that order; junction bases with no gene match: 7. Germline V gene sequence: CDR1 MDHEN, CDR2 SYDVKM. This CDR3 has 14 amino acids.

The chain joins TRBV5-4 to TRBJ1-2, with 12 bases aligning to TRBD1. This CDR3 is 15 amino acids long. The V and J ends lost 4 bases and 4 bases, in that order; junction bases with no gene match: 5. Germline V gives CDR1 SGHNT, CDR2 YYREEE (reference sequence). The CDR3 region is CASSRDRGPAYGYTF. CDR3 DNA sequence: TGTGCCAGCAGCCGGGACAGGGGGCCCGCCTATGGCTACACCTTC.